This is a list of T cell receptor beta chains from one sample in a study of T cell repertoires in cytomegalovirus infection. These receptors' targets are unknown. TCRdb analysed the reads with MiXCR anew, one entry per CDR3 protein. The table records about a million distinct CDR3 sequences, about a third of them present only once. The sequences come from cultured CD8+ T cells from PBMCs, collected from culture after CMV antigen stimulation. The source of these receptors is a human donor in good health (CMV status not recorded). Some clones in this sample may be carry-over from other donors' samples. Both conserved end residues are part of each CDR3. The D gene is left open where the match is weak. Some rows have no size entry. The others give once, few or many, or a class for an expanded clone.

j_call cdr3_length clone_size d_call v_call cdr3_nt cdr3_aa
TRBJ1-1 14 few . TRBV7-9 TGTGCCAGCAGCTCAACGGGGTTGGGGGCTGAAGCTTTCTTT CASSSTGLGAEAFF
TRBJ1-6 16 once . TRBV11-2 TGTGCCAGCAGCTTTTGGAGATTTCAGAATAATTCACCCCTCCACTTT CASSFWRFQNNSPLHF
TRBJ1-1 14 . . TRBV4-1 TGCGCCAGCAGCCCAAACCCCACTACCACTGAAGCTTTCTTT CASSPNPTTTEAFF
TRBJ2-5 16 few . TRBV6-6 TGTGCCAGCAGTTACCCCCAAGGCAGGGACGGGGAGACCCAGTACTTC CASSYPQGRDGETQYF
TRBJ1-3 14 . . TRBV10-3 TGTGCCATCAGTGAAAGAGGTCCCGGAAACACCATATATTTT CAISERGPGNTIYF
TRBJ2-3 16 many . TRBV28 TGTGCCAGCAGTTCGGAGGGGGGAATTCGCACAGATACGCAGTATTTT CASSSEGGIRTDTQYF
TRBJ2-5 13 . . TRBV5-6 TGTGCCAGCTCCCAGGTCCACCAAGAGACCCAGTACTTC CASSQVHQETQYF
TRBJ2-1 14 . . TRBV4-1 TGCGCCAGCAGCCAAGTAATGTTGGGCCCTAAGCAGTTCTTC CASSQVMLGPKQFF
TRBJ2-5 16 many . TRBV7-8 TGTGCCAGCAGCTTAGTGAGGGCAGGACCTCAAGAGACCCAGTACTTC CASSLVRAGPQETQYF
TRBJ2-2 18 once TRBD2 TRBV10-3 TGTACCATCCCAGGGGGACTAGCGGGGGACCCGAACACCGGGGAGCTGTTTTTT CTIPGGLAGDPNTGELFF
TRBJ1-4 15 few . TRBV20-1 TGCAGTGCTGCCTCCCCTTACAGGGTGAAGGAAAAACTGTTTTTT CSAASPYRVKEKLFF
TRBJ1-3 14 few . TRBV28 TGTGCCAGCAGTTTAGAGCTAGATGGAAACACCATATATTTT CASSLELDGNTIYF
TRBJ1-5 14 many . TRBV27 TGTGCCAGCAGTTTGGTAGGGGAGCATCAGCCCCAGCATTTT CASSLVGEHQPQHF
TRBJ2-5 15 few . TRBV10-3 TGTGCCATCAGTGAGTCTAGGACGGAGGAAGAGACCCAGTACTTC CAISESRTEEETQYF
TRBJ1-1 11 . . TRBV7-9 TGTGCCAGCCAGAGGAACACTGAAGCTTTCTTT CASQRNTEAFF
TRBJ2-7 15 few TRBD1 TRBV7-6 TGTGCCAGCAGCATCTGGACAGGGAGCTCCTACGAGCAGTACTTC CASSIWTGSSYEQYF
TRBJ2-7 14 few . TRBV12-3/TRBV12-4 TGTGCCAGCAGTCCCCAGGCCCTGTCTGGCGAGCAGTACTTC CASSPQALSGEQYF
TRBJ1-5 18 few TRBD1 TRBV6-2/TRBV6-3 TGTGCCAGCAACAACCGGGACAGGGTCGTTCGTTTGGTTCAGCCCCAGCATTTT CASNNRDRVVRLVQPQHF
TRBJ2-1 15 . TRBD1 TRBV19 TGTGCCAGTAGGACGCCGGGACAGGGGGCAGGGGAGCAGTTCTTC CASRTPGQGAGEQFF
TRBJ2-6 18 few TRBD1 TRBV10-3 TGTGCCATCAGTGAGGAGGGGGCGCTAAGTCTGGGGGCCAACGTCCTGACTTTC CAISEEGALSLGANVLTF
TRBJ1-6 24 . . TRBV7-4 TGTGCCAGCAGCTTAGAACCGGGGGCGGCTGGGCATAATTATACAAGCTCCTATAATTCACCCCTCCACTTT CASSLEPGAAGHNYTSSYNSPLHF
TRBJ1-5 16 . . TRBV7-9 TGTGCCAGCAGCTCGAGCTCCGGCAGGGAAAATCAGCCCCAGCATTTT CASSSSSGRENQPQHF
TRBJ1-3 16 . . TRBV4-2 TGTGCCAGCAGCCAAGATGACAGCCACTCTGGAAACACCATATATTTT CASSQDDSHSGNTIYF
TRBJ2-7 15 . . TRBV15 TGTGCCACCAGCAGAGACAGAAACATAGGGTACGAGCAGTACTTC CATSRDRNIGYEQYF
TRBJ1-2 15 many TRBD1 TRBV7-2 TGTGCCAGCAGCTCCCCGGGACAGCATAACTATGGCTACACCTTC CASSSPGQHNYGYTF
TRBJ1-1 14 . . TRBV5-5 TGTGCCAGCAGCAGGGTTTACTTGAACACTGAAGCTTTCTTT CASSRVYLNTEAFF
TRBJ2-1 16 . . TRBV19 TGTGCCAGTACCGACCGACAGGGAGGGCTATACAATGAGCAGTTCTTC CASTDRQGGLYNEQFF
TRBJ1-5 14 . . TRBV29-1 TGCAGCGTCCCTCAGGGAAAAAGCAATCAGCCCCAGCATTTT CSVPQGKSNQPQHF
TRBJ2-7 14 . TRBD2 TRBV6-5 TGTGCCAGCAGTGGTAGCGGGGGGTCCTACGAGCAGTACTTC CASSGSGGSYEQYF
TRBJ1-2 13 . . TRBV6-5 TGTGCCAGCAGTTACTTCGACGGGGAGGACTACACCTTC CASSYFDGEDYTF
TRBJ2-5 16 few . TRBV4-3 TGCGCCAGCAGCCAAGATTTTACAGGGTGGGAAGAGACCCAGTACTTC CASSQDFTGWEETQYF
TRBJ2-3 13 few . TRBV9 TGTGCCAGCAGCCCAGAATGGGCAGATACGCAGTATTTT CASSPEWADTQYF
TRBJ2-2 16 many TRBD2 TRBV6-1 TGTGCCAGCAGTGATAGCGGGGGACCGGCCACCGGGGAGCTGTTTTTT CASSDSGGPATGELFF
TRBJ2-3 18 . TRBD2 TRBV27 TGTGCCAGCAGTTCCGGACTAGCCTACCATCTGCGGACAGATACGCAGTATTTT CASSSGLAYHLRTDTQYF